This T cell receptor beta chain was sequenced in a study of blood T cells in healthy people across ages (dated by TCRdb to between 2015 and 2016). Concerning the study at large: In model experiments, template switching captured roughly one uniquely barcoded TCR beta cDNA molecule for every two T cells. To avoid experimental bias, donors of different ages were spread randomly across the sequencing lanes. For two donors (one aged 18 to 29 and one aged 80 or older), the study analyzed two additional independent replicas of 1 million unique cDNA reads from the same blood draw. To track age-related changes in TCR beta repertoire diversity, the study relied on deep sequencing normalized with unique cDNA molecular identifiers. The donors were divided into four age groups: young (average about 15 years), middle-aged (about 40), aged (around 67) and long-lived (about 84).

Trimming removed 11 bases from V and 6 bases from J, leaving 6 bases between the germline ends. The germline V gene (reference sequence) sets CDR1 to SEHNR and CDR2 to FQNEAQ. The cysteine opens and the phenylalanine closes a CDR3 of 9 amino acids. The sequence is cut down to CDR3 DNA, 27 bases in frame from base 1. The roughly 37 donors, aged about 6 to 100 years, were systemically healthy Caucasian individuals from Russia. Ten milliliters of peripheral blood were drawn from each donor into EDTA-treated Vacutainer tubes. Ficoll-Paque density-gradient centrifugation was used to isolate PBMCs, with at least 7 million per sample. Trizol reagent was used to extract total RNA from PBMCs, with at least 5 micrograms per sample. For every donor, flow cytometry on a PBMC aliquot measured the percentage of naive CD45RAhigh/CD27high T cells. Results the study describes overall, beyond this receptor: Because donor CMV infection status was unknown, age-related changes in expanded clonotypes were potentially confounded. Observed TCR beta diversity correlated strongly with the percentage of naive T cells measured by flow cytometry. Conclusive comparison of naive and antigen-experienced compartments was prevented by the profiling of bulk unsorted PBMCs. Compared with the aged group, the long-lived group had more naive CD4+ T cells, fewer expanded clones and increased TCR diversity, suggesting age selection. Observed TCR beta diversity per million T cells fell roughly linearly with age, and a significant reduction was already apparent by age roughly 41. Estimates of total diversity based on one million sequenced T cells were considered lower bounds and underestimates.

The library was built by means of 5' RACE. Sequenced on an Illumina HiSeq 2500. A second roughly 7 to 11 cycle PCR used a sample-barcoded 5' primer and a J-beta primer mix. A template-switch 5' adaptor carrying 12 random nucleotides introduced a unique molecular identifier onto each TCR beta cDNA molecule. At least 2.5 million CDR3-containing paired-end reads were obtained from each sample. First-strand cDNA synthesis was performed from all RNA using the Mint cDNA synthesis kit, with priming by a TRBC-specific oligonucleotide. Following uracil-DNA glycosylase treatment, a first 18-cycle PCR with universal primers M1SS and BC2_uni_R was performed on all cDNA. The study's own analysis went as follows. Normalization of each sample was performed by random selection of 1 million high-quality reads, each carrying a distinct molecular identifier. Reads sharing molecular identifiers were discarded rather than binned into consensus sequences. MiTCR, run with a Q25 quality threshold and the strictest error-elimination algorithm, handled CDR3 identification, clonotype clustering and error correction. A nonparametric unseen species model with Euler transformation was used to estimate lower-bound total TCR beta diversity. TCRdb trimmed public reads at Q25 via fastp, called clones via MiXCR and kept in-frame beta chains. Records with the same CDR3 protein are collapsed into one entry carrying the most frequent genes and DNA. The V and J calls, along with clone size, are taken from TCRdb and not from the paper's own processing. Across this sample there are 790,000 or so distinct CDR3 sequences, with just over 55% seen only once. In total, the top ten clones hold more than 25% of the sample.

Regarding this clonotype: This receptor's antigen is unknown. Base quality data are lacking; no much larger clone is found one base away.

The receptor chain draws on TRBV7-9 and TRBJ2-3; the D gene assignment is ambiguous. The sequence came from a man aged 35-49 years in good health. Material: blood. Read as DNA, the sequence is TGTGCCGTGAGGGATACGCAGTATTTT. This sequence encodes CAVRDTQYF. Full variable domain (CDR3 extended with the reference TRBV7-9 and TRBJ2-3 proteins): DTGVSQNPRHKITKRGQNVTFRCDPISEHNRLYWYRQTLGQGPEFLTYFQNEAQLEKSRLLSDRFSAERPKGSFSTLEIQRTEQGDSAMYLCAVRDTQYFGPGTRLTVL.